This TCR beta chain was found in a study of identical twins. TCRdb reprocessed the 5' RACE reads with MiXCR, giving one entry per CDR3 protein. The sample contains around 100,000 distinct CDR3 sequences, less than 6.5% of which appear only once. This CDR3 spans 15 amino acids. CDR1 is WNHNN, CDR2 SYGVQD, per germline (reference sequence). J gave up 3 bases and V 5 bases, and 8 bases lay outside the gene matches. This clonotype was observed at least ten times. The antigen is unknown. Findings and caveats of the study: It was out-of-frame TCR alpha sharing in monozygotic twins that models underestimated. Diverse VJ usage suggested most zero-insertion clonotypes were not invariant T cells. Low generation-probability sequences were in excess among twin-shared out-of-frame alpha sequences.

The source material was memory T cells sorted from blood. The receptor's source is a woman in her 50s in good health. The chain joins TRBV10-1 to TRBJ2-7, with TRBD2 identical over 9 bases. CDR3 in DNA: TGCGCCAGCAGTACAAAGCGGGAGGCAAGCTACGAGCAGTACTTC. This translates into CASSTKREASYEQYF.